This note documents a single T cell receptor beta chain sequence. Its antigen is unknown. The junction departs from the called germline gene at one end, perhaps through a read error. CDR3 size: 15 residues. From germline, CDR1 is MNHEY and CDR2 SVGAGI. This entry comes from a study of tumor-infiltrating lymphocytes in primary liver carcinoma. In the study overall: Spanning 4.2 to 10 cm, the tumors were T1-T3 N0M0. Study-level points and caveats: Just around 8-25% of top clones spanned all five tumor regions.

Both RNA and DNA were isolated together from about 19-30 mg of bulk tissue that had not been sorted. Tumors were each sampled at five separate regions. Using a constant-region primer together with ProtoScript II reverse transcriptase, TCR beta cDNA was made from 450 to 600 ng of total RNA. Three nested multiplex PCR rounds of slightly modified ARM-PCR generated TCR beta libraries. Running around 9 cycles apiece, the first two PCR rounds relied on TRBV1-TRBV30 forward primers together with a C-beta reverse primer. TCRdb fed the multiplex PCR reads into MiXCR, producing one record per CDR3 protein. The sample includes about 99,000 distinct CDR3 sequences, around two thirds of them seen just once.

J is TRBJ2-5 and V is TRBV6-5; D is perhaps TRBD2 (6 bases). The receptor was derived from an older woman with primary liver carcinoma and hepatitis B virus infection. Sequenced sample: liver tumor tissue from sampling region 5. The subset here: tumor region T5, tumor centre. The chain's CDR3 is CASSLMRYNGGTQYF. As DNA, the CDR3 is TGTGCCAGCAGTCTCATGAGGTACAATGGAGGGACCCAATACTTC.